These 11 T cell receptor beta chains share one sample of origin, sequenced in a study of T cell repertoires in cytomegalovirus infection. For these receptors, no antigen is known. MiXCR, applied by TCRdb to the reads, yields one record per CDR3 protein. The sample holds tens of thousands of distinct CDR3 sequences, 15% to 25% seen once. Specimen: CD8+ T cells from cultured PBMCs, collected from culture after CMV antigen stimulation. These receptors all come from a human donor in good health (CMV status not recorded). Some clones in this sample may be carry-over from other donors' samples.

This sequence joins TRBV27 and TRBJ1-2; D possibly corresponds to TRBD1 (6 bases). The CDR3 loop spans 16 amino acids. Trimming pared 8 bases from V and 1 base from J, leaving 20 bases between. Germline V gene data show CDR1 as MNHEY and CDR2 as SMNVEV (reference sequence). The CDR3 nucleotides are TGTGCCAGCGGGCTTTTAACACAGGGACTTAACTATGGCTACACCTTC. Residues: CASGLLTQGLNYGYTF.

The V gene is TRBV9, the J gene TRBJ1-2; D is perhaps TRBD1 (6 bases). Trimming took 7 bases from V and 4 from J, leaving 11 bases between them. The germline gives CDR1 SGDLS, CDR2 YYNGEE. There are 12 residues in the CDR3. This CDR3 reads CASFDRTYGYTF. The CDR3 DNA reads TGTGCCAGCTTCGACAGGACCTATGGCTACACCTTC.

V is TRBV25-1 and J is TRBJ2-3; weak D call: TRBD1 (5 bases). Looked up from germline, CDR1 is MGHDK and CDR2 is SYGVNS. Between the trimmed V and J ends, which lost 5 bases and 1 base, there was a span of 16 bases. CDR3 length equals 16 residues. The CDR3 spells CASSIPSREGTDTQYF. As DNA, the CDR3 is TGTGCCAGCAGTATCCCCTCCAGGGAAGGCACAGATACGCAGTATTTT. Variable domain in full (rest from reference TRBV25-1 and TRBJ2-3): EADIYQTPRYLVIGTGKKITLECSQTMGHDKMYWYQQDPGMELHLIHYSYGVNSTEKGDLSSESTVSRIRTEHFPLTLESARPSHTSQYLCASSIPSREGTDTQYFGPGTRLTVL.

This clonotype was recorded many times. CDR3 sequence reads: CASTRTDYSNQPQHF. The CDR3, as DNA: TGTGCCAGTACCAGGACAGATTATAGCAATCAGCCCCAGCATTTT. The rearrangement uses TRBV19 and TRBJ1-5; possibly TRBD1 for D (6 bases). This CDR3 has 15 residues. Germline V gene sequence: CDR1 LNHDA, CDR2 SQIVND (reference sequence). V lost 7 bases and J lost 0, with 13 bases in between.

The chain has TRBV6-2 or TRBV6-3 and TRBJ2-5, with 10 bases that match TRBD1. Germline V gene data show CDR1 as MNHEY and CDR2 as SVGEGT. The V and J ends lost 4 bases and 4 bases, in that order; junction bases with no gene match: 6. The CDR3 sequence is 15 residues long. The CDR3 coding sequence is TGTGCCAGCAGTTCGGATCGACAGGGGGCAGAGACCCAGTACTTC. It specifies CASSSDRQGAETQYF.

This clonotype was detected many times. The chain recombines TRBV6-2 or TRBV6-3 with TRBJ2-1; 7 nucleotides agree with TRBD1. Germline V gene data show CDR1 as MNHEY and CDR2 as SVGEGT. V lost 5 bases and J lost 3; bases outside the gene matches: 4. The CDR3 consists of 14 residues. The CDR3 DNA reads TGTGCCAGCAGTAAGACAGGGTACTACAATGAGCAGTTCTTC. This codes for CASSKTGYYNEQFF.

The chain links TRBV14 to TRBJ2-1; 10 nucleotides agree with TRBD2. The CDR3 loop spans 15 amino acids. Germline values: CDR1 SGHDN, CDR2 FVKESK. J lost 4 bases, V lost 3 bases, and 3 bases had no gene match. CDR3 sequence (DNA): TGTGCCAGCAGCCACGTAGCGGGAGGATACAATGAGCAGTTCTTC. It specifies CASSHVAGGYNEQFF.

This sequence joins TRBV27 and TRBJ2-1; 10 positions match TRBD2. Germline trimming cut 6 bases from V and 8 bases from J; bases unmatched to any gene: 7. This CDR3 has 14 residues. The germline CDR1 and CDR2 sequences are MNHEY and SMNVEV (reference sequence). This CDR3 is CASRLAGAGDEQFF. CDR3 DNA sequence: TGTGCCAGCAGGCTAGCGGGAGCAGGGGATGAGCAGTTCTTC.

This clonotype was counted a few times. The chain joins TRBV19 to TRBJ2-7, with 8 bases aligning to TRBD2. The CDR3 sequence is 14 residues long. V was pared by 5 bases and J by 5 bases, with 8 bases of the junction left unmatched. CDR1 and CDR2 from the germline V gene are LNHDA and SQIVND (reference sequence). CDR3 protein: CASSFDGRDDEQYF. The CDR3 DNA reads as TGTGCCAGTAGTTTTGACGGGAGGGACGACGAGCAGTACTTC.

This clonotype was counted only a few times. In DNA form, the CDR3 reads TGTGCCAGCAGTTTATCTGGCGCGAGCTCCTACGAGCAGTACTTC. Amino acid sequence: CASSLSGASSYEQYF. The chain joins TRBV27 to TRBJ2-7; D gene uncertain. With 0 bases removed from V and 0 bases from J, the gap between germline ends came to 9 bases. CDR1 is MNHEY, CDR2 SMNVEV, per germline (reference sequence). The CDR3 is made up of 15 amino acids.

This chain connects TRBV7-4 to TRBJ2-1; 7 nucleotides align to TRBD2. The CDR3 has 16 amino acids. In germline, CDR1 is SGHVT, CDR2 SQSDAQ. The V segment lost 6 bases and the J segment 0 bases; nucleotides outside the gene matches: 8. CDR3 loop: CASSLSGMSSYNEQFF. CDR3 nucleotides: TGTGCCAGCAGTCTAAGCGGGATGAGCTCCTACAATGAGCAGTTCTTC.